Listed here are 11 T cell receptor beta chains from one sample, sequenced in a study of blood T cell repertoires in COVID-19. Here immunoSEQ multiplex PCR was the method, and the copy in TCRdb shows in-frame clones only, minus some. The sample includes about 99,000 clones, around four fifths of them seen just once. Sequences were obtained from peripheral blood. The receptors were gathered from a man in his 60s with acute or convalescent COVID-19.

V and J are TRBV25-1 and TRBJ1-2; D may be TRBD1 (5 bases). The CDR3 totals 13 residues. Germline CDR1 and CDR2: MGHDK and SYGVNS. Between the trimmed V and J ends, which lost 3 bases and 4 bases, there was a span of 9 bases. CDR3 residues: CASSDNTGYGYTF. The CDR3 DNA reads TGTGCCAGCAGTGATAACACAGGCTATGGCTACACCTTC.

The chain employs TRBV6-5 and TRBJ1-3; unclear D gene. V was trimmed by 2 bases and J by 3 bases, leaving 11 bases between them. CDR3 size: 15 residues. CDR1 and CDR2 from the germline V gene are MNHEY and SVGAGI. The CDR3 loop is CASSYGPFNGNTIYF. The CDR3 DNA follows: TGTGCCAGCAGTTACGGGCCCTTTAATGGAAACACCATATATTTT.

CDR3 nucleotide sequence: TGCGCCAGCAGCTTGGTGACAGCACGCTATGGCTACACCTTC. Amino acid sequence: CASSLVTARYGYTF. This rearrangement joins TRBV5-1 to TRBJ1-2; a weak D match, TRBD1 (5 bases). CDR3 size: 14 residues. V dropped 0 bases and J dropped 4 bases, with 10 bases sitting between them. CDR1 and CDR2 from the germline V gene are SGHRS and YFSETQ.

This chain joins TRBV7-8 and TRBJ1-1; possible D gene TRBD1, 6 bases. Per germline, CDR1 SGHVS and CDR2 FQNEAQ. V shed 3 bases and J shed 0 bases, with 11 bases lying between them. The length of the CDR3 is 15 residues. CDR3 sequence reads: CASSFRTALNTEAFF. In DNA, the CDR3 is TGTGCCAGCAGCTTCAGGACAGCCCTGAACACTGAAGCTTTCTTT. Combining the CDR3 with reference TRBV7-8 and TRBJ1-1 gives the whole variable domain GAGVSQSPRYKVAKRGQDVALRCDPISGHVSLFWYQQALGQGPEFLTYFQNEAQLDKSGLPSDRFFAERPEGSVSTLKIQRTQQEDSAVYLCASSFRTALNTEAFFGQGTRLTVV.

The chain has TRBV28 and TRBJ2-2, with 11 bases identical to TRBD1. Trimming at V came to 7 bases and at J to 6 bases, leaving 10 bases not matched to a gene. CDR1 is MDHEN, CDR2 SYDVKM, per germline. This CDR3 has 16 amino acids. The CDR3 coding sequence is TGTGCCAGCACTGTACGGGACAGGGGGATCGCCGGGGAGCTGTTTTTT. This translates into CASTVRDRGIAGELFF.

The chain combines TRBV19 with TRBJ1-1; TRBD1 aligns across 8 bases. Unmatched junction bases numbered 10, after V lost 6 bases and J lost 1 base. Germline CDR1 reads LNHDA; CDR2 reads SQIVND (reference sequence). The CDR3 spans 16 residues. CDR3 loop: CASRPSDRVGNTEAFF. The CDR3 coding sequence is TGTGCCAGTAGGCCTTCGGACAGGGTAGGGAACACTGAAGCTTTCTTT.

The table lists this clone with a count of one. The gene calls are TRBV2 and TRBJ2-5; 9 bases fit TRBD1. After removal of 6 bases from V and 5 bases from J, the junction contained 16 bases not matched to a gene. Germline CDR1 and CDR2: SNHLY and FYNNEI. The CDR3 is made up of 17 amino acids. The CDR3 here is CASRIGTGSRTKETQYF. As DNA, the CDR3 is TGTGCCAGCAGAATCGGGACAGGGTCTAGGACAAAGGAGACCCAGTACTTC. Using reference TRBV2 and TRBJ2-5 for the parts outside the CDR3, the full variable domain is EPEVTQTPSHQVTQMGQEVILRCVPISNHLYFYWYRQILGQKVEFLVSFYNNEISEKSEIFDDQFSVERPDGSNFTLKIRSTKLEDSAMYFCASRIGTGSRTKETQYFGPGTRLLVL.

The chain carries TRBV6-2 or TRBV6-3 and TRBJ2-2; the D is unclear. The germline gives CDR1 MNHEY, CDR2 SVGEGT. The germline V and J ends were trimmed by 5 bases and 6 bases, with 16 bases remaining between them. The CDR3 loop spans 15 amino acids. For the CDR3, the DNA is TGTGCCAGCAGTAGACCCTCGCTAGGCCCCGGGGAGCTGTTTTTT. Protein: CASSRPSLGPGELFF.

The rearrangement links TRBV18 to TRBJ2-2; a weak D match, TRBD1 (6 bases). The CDR3 has 13 residues. The V end was cut by 5 bases, the J end by 6 bases, with 10 bases between. The germline V gene has CDR1 KGHSH and CDR2 LQKENI. As DNA, the CDR3 is TGTGCCAGCTCAAGACAGGCCCCCGGGGAGCTGTTTTTT. It translates to CASSRQAPGELFF.

The J gene is TRBJ1-4, the V gene TRBV6-6; maybe TRBD1 (6 bases). The CDR3 contains 17 residues. V was trimmed by 5 bases and J by 12 bases, leaving 28 bases between them. Germline CDR1 is MNHNY and CDR2 is SVGAGI (reference sequence). CDR3 coding DNA: TGTGCCAGCAGTCTAACGGGCCTTGGGCAGGGGAGAAAAGAACTGTTTTTT. Amino acids: CASSLTGLGQGRKELFF.

This rearrangement joins TRBV28 to TRBJ1-2, with D maybe TRBD1 (5 bases). The CDR3 sequence is 14 residues long. Germline values: CDR1 MDHEN, CDR2 SYDVKM. V was shortened by 4 bases and J by 2 bases, with 11 bases between the two germline ends. The CDR3 here is CASSSGGSNYGYTF. DNA for the CDR3: TGTGCCAGCAGTTCCGGGGGTTCCAACTATGGCTACACCTTC.